This T cell receptor (beta chain) is drawn from a study of blood T cell repertoires in COVID-19. Study summary: Sources were T cells, B-cell-depleted T cells, or PBMCs; the material itself was cDNA or gDNA.

In the original processing: Scientists estimated how many nucleated cells there were by amplifying reference gene primers. The table came from immunoSEQ multiplex PCR; TCRdb's copy has only in-frame clones and leaves some out. V, J and clone size were drawn from that table, and D and trimming were deduced from the DNA. Of around 120,000 clones listed, roughly nine tenths are singletons. The source material was peripheral blood. The receptor was isolated from a man aged 65-85 years who had recovered from COVID-19.

The CDR3 sequence is CASSLQGPGSNQPQHF. As DNA, the CDR3 is TGCGCCAGCAGCCTCCAGGGGCCAGGGAGCAATCAGCCCCAGCATTTT. The genes are TRBV5-1 and TRBJ1-5; possible D gene TRBD1, 6 bases. In germline, CDR1 is SGHRS, CDR2 YFSETQ. CDR3 length: 16 residues. V lost 4 bases and J 1 base, leaving 15 bases between the germline ends.